The source of this TCR beta chain is a study of T cell changes during pregnancy in multiple sclerosis. Assay: immunoSEQ multiplex PCR; the TCRdb copy retains only in-frame clones and omits some. The table lists about 73,000 clones, 85% to 95% of them singletons. The TCR originated in a female donor in good health, enrolled as a control in a pregnancy study. Sequences were derived from peripheral blood, sampled in the third trimester of pregnancy.

DNA of the CDR3: TGTGCCAGCAGCGTGGGGGGCGGGGGTAATTCACCCCTCCACTTT. Its protein is CASSVGGGGNSPLHF. V and J are TRBV9 and TRBJ1-6; a possible D gene is TRBD1 (6 bases). The germline V and J ends were trimmed by 2 bases and 6 bases, with 12 bases remaining between them. Germline V gene lookup returns CDR1 SGDLS and CDR2 YYNGEE. The CDR3 totals 15 residues.